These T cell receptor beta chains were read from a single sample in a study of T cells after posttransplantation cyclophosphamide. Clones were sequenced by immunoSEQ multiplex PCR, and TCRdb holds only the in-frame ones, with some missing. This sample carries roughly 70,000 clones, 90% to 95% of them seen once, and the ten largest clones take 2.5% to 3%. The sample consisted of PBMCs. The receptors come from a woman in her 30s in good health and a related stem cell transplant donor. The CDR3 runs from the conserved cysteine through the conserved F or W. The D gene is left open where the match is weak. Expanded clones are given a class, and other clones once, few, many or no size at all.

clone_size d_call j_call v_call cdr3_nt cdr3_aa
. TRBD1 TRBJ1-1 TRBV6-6 TGTGCCAGCAGTCAGACAGGGGATTACACTGAAGCTTTCTTT CASSQTGDYTEAFF
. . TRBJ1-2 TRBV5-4 TGTGCCAGCAGCTTGACAGGGATGAACTATGGCTACACCTTC CASSLTGMNYGYTF
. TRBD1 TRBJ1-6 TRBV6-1 TGTGCCAGCAGTGAAGGGTCAGGGGGAAATTCACCCCTCCACTTT CASSEGSGGNSPLHF
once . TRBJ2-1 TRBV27 TGTGCCAGCAGTTTATCCGGGGGGCGCTTCTACAATGAGCAGTTCTTC CASSLSGGRFYNEQFF
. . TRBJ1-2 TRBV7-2 TGTGCCAGCAGCTCGCGTGGGACGGACTATGGCTACACCTTC CASSSRGTDYGYTF
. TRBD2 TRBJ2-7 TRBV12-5 TGTGCTAGTGGTTTGGTACGGGCTAGCGGGGGAAGCTCCTACGAGCAGTACTTC CASGLVRASGGSSYEQYF
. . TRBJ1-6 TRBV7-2 TGTGCCAGCAGCTTAAACGGCCGGCAGCTGAATTCACCCCTCCACTTT CASSLNGRQLNSPLHF
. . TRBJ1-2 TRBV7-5 TGTGCCAGAAGCCACCGGCGGTCCGGGGAGTGGGGCTACACCTTC CARSHRRSGEWGYTF
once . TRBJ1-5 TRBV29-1 TGCAGCGTTGAACCTCAGGGGCTGCGGCCCCAGCATTTT CSVEPQGLRPQHF
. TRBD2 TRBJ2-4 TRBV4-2 TGTGCCAGCAGCCAAGTTCGGACTAGCGGGGGGGCCCCGATTCAGTACTTC CASSQVRTSGGAPIQYF
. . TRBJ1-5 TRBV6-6 TGTGCCAGCATCGGTGTCAATCAGCCCCAGCATTTT CASIGVNQPQHF
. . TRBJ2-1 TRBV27 TGTGCCAGCAGTTTACAGGGAAACAATGAGCAGTTCTTC CASSLQGNNEQFF
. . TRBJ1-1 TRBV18 TGTGCCAGCTCACCACTTCAACAGGCGGCTCCGAACACTGAAGCTTTCTTT CASSPLQQAAPNTEAFF
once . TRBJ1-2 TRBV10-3 TGTGCCATCAGTGAGCGGTGGGGCGGTGGCTACACCTTC CAISERWGGGYTF
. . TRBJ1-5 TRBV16 TGTGCCAGCAGCCAATCGCGGGGGCAGGGGACCCACAATCAGCCCCAGCATTTT CASSQSRGQGTHNQPQHF
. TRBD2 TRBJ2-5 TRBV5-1 TGCGCCAGCAGCCCGGGACTAGCGGGGGCTGAGACCCAGTACTTC CASSPGLAGAETQYF
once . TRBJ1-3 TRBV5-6 TGTGCCAGCAGCTACGGGACCTCTGGAAACACCATATATTTT CASSYGTSGNTIYF
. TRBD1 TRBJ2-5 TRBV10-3 TGTGCCATCAGTGCCGGACAGGGGCATGGAGAGACCCAGTACTTC CAISAGQGHGETQYF
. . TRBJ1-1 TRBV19 TGTGCCACCCTCTCTGAGGGCCGGACTGAAGCTTTCTTT CATLSEGRTEAFF
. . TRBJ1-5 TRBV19 TGTGCCAGTAGTATCCCCAGGTCGGGTCAGCCCCAGCATTTT CASSIPRSGQPQHF
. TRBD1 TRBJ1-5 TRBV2 TGTGCCAGCAGTCCTTACGGGACAGGGAGTCAGCCCCAGCATTTT CASSPYGTGSQPQHF